The present TCR beta chain was sequenced within a study of blood T cell repertoires in COVID-19 (dated by TCRdb to 2020 to 2022). Concerning the study at large: Collaborator samples came from the United States, Italy and Spain and covered acute and convalescent phases of COVID-19. The prospective study material was composed of cDNA or gDNA derived from T cells, B-cell-depleted T cells, or PBMCs. The dataset comprised deeply sampled blood TCRbeta repertoires from subjects exposed to, actively infected with, or recovered from COVID-19. A freely available public database, intended as a resource for researchers studying the immune response to SARS-CoV-2, is where the repertoires were released. Samples came from the ongoing ImmuneRACE study (first 160 participants) plus 1,254 subjects from 6 global collaborators. Sample metadata almost always included a de-identified subject ID, COVID-19 status, age in years and sex. Where HLA class I and class II types were available, the types were taken from metadata supplied by the sample provider, not from assay-based typing.

Participants in the prospective study were enrolled through a virtual design, were aged about 18 to 90 years, and lived in roughly 26 United States geographic areas. Cohort assignment in the prospective study relied on participant-reported clinical history from a screening survey and a study questionnaire. Exposed participants were defined as having been in contact with someone with a PCR-confirmed or clinician-diagnosed COVID-19 case within 2 weeks of study entry. Each participant in the prospective study had whole blood, serum and a nasopharyngeal or oropharyngeal swab collected by mobile phlebotomists. Over an approximately two-month period, participants in the prospective study had the option of providing additional blood draws and questionnaires. Before DNA extraction, blood samples from the prospective study were shipped at room temperature or frozen. The immunoSEQ Assay, a bias-controlled multiplex PCR, was used to amplify TCRbeta CDR3 regions from genomic DNA. Regarding the original processing steps: The number of nucleated cells in each sample was estimated by amplification of reference gene primers within the assay. Sequence reads were collapsed and filtered to measure the absolute abundance of every unique TCRbeta CDR3 rearrangement. For each sample, productive Simpson clonality was calculated as the square root of Simpson's diversity index over productive rearrangements. Sourced from immuneACCESS, this table was stored by TCRdb with only in-frame sequences that have V and J called. A share of the clones is absent; for the studies checked, an unresolved V gene accounts for under half, and the remainder has no known explanation. From that table come the V and J calls and clone size; the DNA was used to work out D and trimming. The sample yields over 250,000 clones; roughly 80% were counted once. The ten largest make up 5% of the sample.

Findings and caveats that apply to the study as a whole: Clinical and demographic metadata were provided uncurated, with the amount varying by source and participant.

As for this clone: Its antigen has not been determined. Base qualities are missing; no much larger clone stands one base away.

V and J are trimmed by 1 base and 8 bases, and the gene matches miss 9 bases of the junction. The CDR3, cysteine through phenylalanine, is 17 amino acids long. Solely the CDR3 DNA is kept, with 51 bases framed from the first base. CDR1 and CDR2, per the germline V gene, are SGHDT and YYEEEE. The rearranged segments are TRBV5-6 and TRBJ2-1; a stretch of 13 junction bases matches TRBD2. The source material was PBMCs or T cells enriched from blood (not recorded which). The TCR originated in a man between 40 and 49 years old who had been exposed to COVID-19. The sequenced DNA: TGTGCCAGCAGCTTGTACCGGACTAGCGGGAGTGTAGATGAGCAGTTCTTC. The resulting protein is CASSLYRTSGSVDEQFF. When the CDR3 is completed using the reference TRBV5-6 and TRBJ2-1 genes on either side, the full variable domain is DAGVTQSPTHLIKTRGQQVTLRCSPKSGHDTVSWYQQALGQGPQFIFQYYEEEERQRGNFPDRFSGHQFPNYSSELNVNALLLGDSALYLCASSLYRTSGSVDEQFFGPGTRLTVL.